This TCR beta chain comes out of a study of long-term antiretroviral therapy in people with HIV. From each donor, at least one pre-ART PBMC sample and at least two post-ART PBMC samples were obtained. Concerning this clone itself: The antigen remains undetermined.

The run of the v3.0 immunoSEQ assay was at survey level. This table comes from immunoSEQ multiplex PCR, and its TCRdb copy is limited to in-frame clones, with some not included. The sample contains some 43,000 clones, around nine tenths of which appear only once. Whole-study results and caveats: The ART regimens used between about 2004 and 2017 may be less effective than current ones.

Germline V lookup: CDR1 LNHDA, CDR2 SQIVND (reference sequence). This CDR3 contains 14 residues. Trimming took 6 bases from V and 3 from J, leaving 14 bases between them. This TCR was sampled from a woman in her fifties or sixties with HIV. The starting material was unsorted PBMCs, obtained 0.1 years before starting antiretroviral therapy. This chain uses TRBV19 with TRBJ1-2; D is ambiguous. This CDR3 is CASRPRSDYYGYTF. The CDR3 DNA is TGTGCCAGTAGACCCCGAAGTGATTACTATGGCTACACCTTC.